The present TCR beta chain was sequenced within a study of T-cell reconstitution after alpha-beta-depleted transplantation in children. This clonotype was counted only a few times. As it was prepared, the TCRbeta library received unique molecular identifiers. Using its own MiXCR run on the PCR reads, TCRdb lists one record per CDR3 protein. The sample consists of some 590,000 distinct CDR3 sequences, 10% to 13% of them appearing once. The sample here was PBMCs from the stem cell graft donor, taken from the stem cell graft. The receptor was derived from a human donor who donated a stem cell graft to a child with acute myeloid leukemia.

The CDR3 DNA reads TGTGCCAGCAGTTACTCGACAGGAGCGTCTACCGGGCGGTTTAATGAAAAACTGTTTTTT. This translates into CASSYSTGASTGRFNEKLFF. The V and J genes are TRBV6-2 or TRBV6-3 and TRBJ1-4; D is perhaps TRBD1 (6 bases). The CDR3 sequence is 20 residues long. V was cut by 0 bases and J by 4 bases, with 24 bases left in between. Germline loops: CDR1 MNHEY, CDR2 SVGEGT.